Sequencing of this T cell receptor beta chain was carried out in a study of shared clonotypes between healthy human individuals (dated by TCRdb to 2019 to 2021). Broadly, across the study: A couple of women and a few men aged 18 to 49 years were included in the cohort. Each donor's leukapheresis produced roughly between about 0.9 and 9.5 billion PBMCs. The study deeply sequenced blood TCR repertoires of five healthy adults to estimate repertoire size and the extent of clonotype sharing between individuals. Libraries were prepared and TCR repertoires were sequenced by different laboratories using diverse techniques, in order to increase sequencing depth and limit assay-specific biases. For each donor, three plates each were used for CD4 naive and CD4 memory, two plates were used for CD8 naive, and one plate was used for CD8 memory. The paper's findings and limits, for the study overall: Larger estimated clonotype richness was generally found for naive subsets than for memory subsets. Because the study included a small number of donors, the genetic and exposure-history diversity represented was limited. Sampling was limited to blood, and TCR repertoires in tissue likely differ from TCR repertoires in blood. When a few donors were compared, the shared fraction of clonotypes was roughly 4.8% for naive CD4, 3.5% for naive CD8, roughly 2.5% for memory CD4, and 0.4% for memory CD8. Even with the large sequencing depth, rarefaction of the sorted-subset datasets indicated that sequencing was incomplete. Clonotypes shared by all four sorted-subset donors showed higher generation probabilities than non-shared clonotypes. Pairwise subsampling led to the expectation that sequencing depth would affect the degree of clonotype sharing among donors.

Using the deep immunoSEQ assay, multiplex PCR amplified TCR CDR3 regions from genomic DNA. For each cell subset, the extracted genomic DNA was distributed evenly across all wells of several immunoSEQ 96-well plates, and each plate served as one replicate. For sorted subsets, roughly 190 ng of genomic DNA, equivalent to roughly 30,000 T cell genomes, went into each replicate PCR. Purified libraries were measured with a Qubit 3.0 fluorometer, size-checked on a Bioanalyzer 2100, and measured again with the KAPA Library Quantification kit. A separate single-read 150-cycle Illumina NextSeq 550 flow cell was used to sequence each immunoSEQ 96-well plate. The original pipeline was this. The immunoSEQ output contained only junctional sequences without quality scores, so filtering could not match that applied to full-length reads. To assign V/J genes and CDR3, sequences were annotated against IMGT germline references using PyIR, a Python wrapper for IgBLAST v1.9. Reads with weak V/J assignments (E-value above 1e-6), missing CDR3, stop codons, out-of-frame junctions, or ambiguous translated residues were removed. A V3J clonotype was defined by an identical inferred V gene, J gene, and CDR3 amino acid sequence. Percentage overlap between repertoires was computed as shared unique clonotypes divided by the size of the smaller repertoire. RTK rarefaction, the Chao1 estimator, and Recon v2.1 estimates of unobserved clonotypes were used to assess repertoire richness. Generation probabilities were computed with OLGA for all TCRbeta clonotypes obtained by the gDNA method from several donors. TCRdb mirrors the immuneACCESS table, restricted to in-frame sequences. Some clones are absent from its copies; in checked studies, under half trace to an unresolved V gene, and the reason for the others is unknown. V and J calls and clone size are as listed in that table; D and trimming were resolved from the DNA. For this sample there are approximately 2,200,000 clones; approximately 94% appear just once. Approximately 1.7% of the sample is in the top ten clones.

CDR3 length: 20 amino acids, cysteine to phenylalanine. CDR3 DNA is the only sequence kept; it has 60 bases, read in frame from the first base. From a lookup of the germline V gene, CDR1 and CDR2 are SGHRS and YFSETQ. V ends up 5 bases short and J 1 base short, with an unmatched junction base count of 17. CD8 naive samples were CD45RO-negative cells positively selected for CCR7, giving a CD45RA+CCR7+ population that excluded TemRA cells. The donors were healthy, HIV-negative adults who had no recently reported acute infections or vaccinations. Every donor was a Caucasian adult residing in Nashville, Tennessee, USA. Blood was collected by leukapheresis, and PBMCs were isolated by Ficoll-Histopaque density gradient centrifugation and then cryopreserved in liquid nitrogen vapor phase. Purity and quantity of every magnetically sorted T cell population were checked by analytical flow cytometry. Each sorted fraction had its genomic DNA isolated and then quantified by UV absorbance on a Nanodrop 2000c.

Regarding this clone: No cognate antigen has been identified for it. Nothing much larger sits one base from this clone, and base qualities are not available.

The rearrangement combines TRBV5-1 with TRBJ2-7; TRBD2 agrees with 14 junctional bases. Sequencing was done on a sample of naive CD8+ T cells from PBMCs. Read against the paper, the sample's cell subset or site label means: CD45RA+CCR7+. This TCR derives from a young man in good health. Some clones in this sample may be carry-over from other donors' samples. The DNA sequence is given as TGCGCCAGCAGGCTTAGCCTCACCGGGACTAGCGGGAGAGGGTCCTACGAGCAGTACTTC. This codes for CASRLSLTGTSGRGSYEQYF.